This entry lists 10 T cell receptor beta chains sequenced from one sample in a study of T cell responses to AZD1222 COVID-19 vaccine. Data came from immunoSEQ multiplex PCR; TCRdb stores just in-frame clones and leaves some out. This table holds about 120,000 clones, 92% found once. The input for sequencing was peripheral blood, taken 28 days after the second AZD1222 dose. These receptors came from an adult who received the AZD1222 COVID-19 vaccine.

The chain joins TRBV2 to TRBJ2-2; the D gene could be TRBD1 or TRBD2 (5 bases each). The CDR3 consists of 12 residues. Germline values: CDR1 SNHLY, CDR2 FYNNEI. V was pared by 6 bases and J by 7 bases, with 9 bases between. CDR3 coding DNA: TGTGCCAGCAGATGGGGGTTCGGGGAGCTGTTTTTT. Its translation is CASRWGFGELFF.

This chain links TRBV5-1 with TRBJ1-6; D gene unclear. The germline V gene encodes CDR1 SGHRS and CDR2 YFSETQ. The CDR3 is 15 amino acids. With 0 bases removed from V and 8 bases from J, the gap between germline ends came to 12 bases. The CDR3: CASSLAGPEDSPLHF. Written as DNA, the CDR3 is TGCGCCAGCAGCTTGGCAGGTCCGGAAGATTCACCCCTCCACTTT.

The J gene is TRBJ1-1, the V gene TRBV9; no firm D call. This CDR3 is 14 amino acids long. The ends were cut back, 4 bases at V and 3 bases at J, with 13 bases in the middle. Germline V gene sequence: CDR1 SGDLS, CDR2 YYNGEE. As DNA, the CDR3 is TGTGCCAGCAGCCCCCGGCAGGTGGACACTGAAGCTTTCTTT. As protein: CASSPRQVDTEAFF.

This clone has at least ten counts. Distinct nucleotide sequences in the sample also encode this CDR3. This chain connects TRBV5-4 to TRBJ2-3; 14 bases match TRBD2. The V gene's germline CDR1 is SGHNT and CDR2 YYREEE (reference sequence). This CDR3 contains 17 residues. With V trimmed by 1 base and J by 3 bases, 4 bases remained unmatched. CDR3 nucleotide sequence: TGTGCCAGCAGCTTGAGACTAGCGGGAGGGCCAACAGATACGCAGTATTTT. Translating gives CASSLRLAGGPTDTQYF.

The chain has TRBV27 and TRBJ1-3, with D tentatively TRBD1 (5 bases). This CDR3 contains 17 residues. From germline, CDR1 is MNHEY and CDR2 SMNVEV (reference sequence). V was cut by 1 base and J by 3 bases, with 16 bases left in between. The chain's CDR3 is CASSLYPPSRVGNTIYF. CDR3 coding DNA: TGTGCCAGCAGTTTATACCCCCCCAGCAGGGTTGGAAACACCATATATTTT.

V gene TRBV19 combines with J gene TRBJ2-3; 14 nucleotides align to TRBD2. CDR3 size: 15 residues. The germline V gene encodes CDR1 LNHDA and CDR2 SQIVND (reference sequence). With 10 bases clipped from V and 11 bases from J, the junction kept 14 bases outside the gene matches. CDR3 sequence (DNA): TGTGCCACTCGACCCTCGGGACTAGCGGGAGATGGGCAGTATTTT. It yields the protein CATRPSGLAGDGQYF.

The CDR3 DNA reads TGTGCCAGCAGTTTGTGGACAGGGGTAGGAAACACCATATATTTT. Translation: CASSLWTGVGNTIYF. The V call is TRBV28, the J call TRBJ1-3; TRBD1 agrees at 9 bases. The germline gives CDR1 MDHEN, CDR2 SYDVKM. With 3 bases clipped from V and 4 bases from J, the junction kept 4 bases outside the gene matches. The CDR3 is 15 residues long.

J is TRBJ2-5 and V is TRBV21-1; the D call TRBD1 from the table was never checked on the DNA. TRBV21-1 is a known pseudogene. The CDR3 has 22 residues. The CDR3 DNA follows: TGTGCCAGCAGTTGGGGACCAACAGGGGGCGACAATCTGACAGAGACACAAGAGACCCAGTACTTC. Translated, it gives CASSWGPTGGDNLTETQETQYF.

J is TRBJ1-1 and V is TRBV28; a possible D gene is TRBD1 (5 bases). Germline CDR1 MDHEN, CDR2 SYDVKM. Trimming shortened V by 7 bases and J by 0 bases, and 9 bases separated the two germline ends. The CDR3 is 13 residues long. The CDR3 DNA is TGTGCCAGCAAAGACAGCATGAACACTGAAGCTTTCTTT. It encodes CASKDSMNTEAFF.

The chain links TRBV10-2 to TRBJ1-2, with a tentative D call TRBD1 (5 bases). The CDR3 has 15 residues. The V end lost 1 base, the J end lost 5 bases, and 14 bases lay between the germline ends. Germline values: CDR1 WSHSY, CDR2 SAAADI. The CDR3 DNA reads as TGCGCCAGCAGTGAGTACAGGCGCCACGATTATGGCTACACCTTC. Its translation: CASSEYRRHDYGYTF.